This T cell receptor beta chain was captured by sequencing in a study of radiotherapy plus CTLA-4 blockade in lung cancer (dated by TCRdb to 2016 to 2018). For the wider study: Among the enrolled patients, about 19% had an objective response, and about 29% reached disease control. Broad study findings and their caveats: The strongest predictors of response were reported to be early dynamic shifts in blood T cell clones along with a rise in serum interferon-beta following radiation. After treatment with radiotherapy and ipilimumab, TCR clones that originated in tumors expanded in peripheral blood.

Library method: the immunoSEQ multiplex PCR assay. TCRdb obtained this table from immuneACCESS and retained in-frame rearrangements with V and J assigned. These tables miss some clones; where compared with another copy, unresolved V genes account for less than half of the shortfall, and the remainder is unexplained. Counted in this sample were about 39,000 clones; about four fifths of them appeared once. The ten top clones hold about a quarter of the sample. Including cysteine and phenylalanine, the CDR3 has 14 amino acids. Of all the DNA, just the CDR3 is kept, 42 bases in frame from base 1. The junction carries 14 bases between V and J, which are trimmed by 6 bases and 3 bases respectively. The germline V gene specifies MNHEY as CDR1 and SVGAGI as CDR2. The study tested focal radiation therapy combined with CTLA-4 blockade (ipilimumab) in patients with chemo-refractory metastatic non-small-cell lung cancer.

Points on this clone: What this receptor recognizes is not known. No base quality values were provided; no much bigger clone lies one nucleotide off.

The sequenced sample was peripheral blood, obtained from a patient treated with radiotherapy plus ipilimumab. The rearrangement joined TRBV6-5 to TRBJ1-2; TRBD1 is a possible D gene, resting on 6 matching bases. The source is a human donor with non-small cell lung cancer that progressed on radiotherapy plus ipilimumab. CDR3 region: CASRRGGEDYGYTF. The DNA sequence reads TGTGCCAGCAGGAGAGGGGGGGAAGACTATGGCTACACCTTC.